The 20 T cell receptor beta chains in this list originate from one sample, sequenced in a study of blood T cells in healthy people across ages. A second roughly 7 to 11 cycle PCR used barcoded and J-beta primers. TCRdb analysed the 5' RACE reads with MiXCR anew, one entry per CDR3 protein. The data hold about 830,000 distinct CDR3 sequences, with 60% to 80% observed a single time. Specimen: blood. These receptors originate from a man aged 25-45 years in good health.

This clonotype was seen just once. The rearrangement joins TRBV9 to TRBJ2-3, with TRBD2 identical over 8 bases. Trimming at V came to 4 bases and at J to 2 bases, leaving 15 bases not matched to a gene. The CDR3 length is 18 residues. Germline V lookup: CDR1 SGDLS, CDR2 YYNGEE. The CDR3 protein is CASSSFGGSGDYTDTQYF. The CDR3 nucleotides are TGTGCCAGCAGCTCCTTTGGCGGTAGCGGGGATTACACAGATACGCAGTATTTT.

The V call is TRBV11-2, the J call TRBJ2-1, with 11 bases fitting TRBD2. V was pared by 4 bases and J by 8 bases, with 22 bases of the junction left unmatched. CDR1 SGHAT and CDR2 FQNNGV come from the germline V gene. The CDR3 spans 20 residues. CDR3 nucleotides: TGTGCCAGCAGCTCCCCCTCGGGACTAGCGGCCGACCCGGGGTTCTATGAGCAGTTCTTC. Protein sequence: CASSSPSGLAADPGFYEQFF.

The chain links TRBV20-1 to TRBJ1-1; D may be TRBD1 (5 bases). This CDR3 contains 13 residues. V shed 6 bases and J shed 7 bases, with 18 bases lying between them. CDR1 is DFQATT, CDR2 SNEGSKA, per germline (reference sequence). CDR3 nucleotide sequence: TGCAGTGCGTGGGACCGCAGGGTTTATGAAGCTTTCTTT. Translation gives CSAWDRRVYEAFF.

This chain links TRBV10-3 with TRBJ2-7; D remains unclear. The CDR3 is 17 residues long. Germline V gene data show CDR1 as ENHRY and CDR2 as SYGVKD. V was pared by 2 bases and J by 1 base, with 18 bases between. CDR3 coding DNA: TGTGCCATCAGTGAGGGAATTCCTGGAACCCCTTCCTACGAGCAGTACTTC. Translated: CAISEGIPGTPSYEQYF.

The chain is built from TRBV10-3 and TRBJ2-2, with 7 bases lining up with TRBD2. Germline trimming cut 6 bases from V and 11 bases from J; bases unmatched to any gene: 12. The CDR3 spans 14 residues. CDR1 and CDR2 (germline): ENHRY, SYGVKD. The CDR3 sequence: CAIRRTAGDGELFF. The CDR3 nucleotides read TGTGCCATCAGAAGGACGGCGGGGGACGGAGAGCTGTTTTTT.

This rearrangement joins TRBV6-6 to TRBJ2-7; 10 bases are shared with TRBD2. Per the germline V gene, CDR1 is MNHNY and CDR2 is SVGAGI (reference sequence). The CDR3 has 15 amino acids. V trimming: 5 bases; J trimming: 0 bases; junction bases outside the gene matches: 4. The CDR3 nucleotides are TGTGCCAGCAGTCTCACTAGCGGGGTCTCCTACGAGCAGTACTTC. This translates into CASSLTSGVSYEQYF.

The rearrangement links TRBV29-1 to TRBJ2-1, with D hard to call. Germline V gene lookup returns CDR1 SQVTM and CDR2 ANQGSEA. Trimming removed 3 bases from V and 9 bases from J, with 15 bases in between. The CDR3 spans 13 residues. Here the CDR3 DNA reads TGCAGCGTTGACGGCAGTGGAATGGGTGAGCAGTTCTTC. Translation gives CSVDGSGMGEQFF.

The V call is TRBV10-3, the J call TRBJ2-7; D is ambiguous. Germline CDR1 is ENHRY and CDR2 is SYGVKD. This CDR3 spans 14 amino acids. V was shortened by 5 bases and J by 0 bases, with 11 bases between the two germline ends. The CDR3 nucleotides are TGTGCCATCAGTTCAAGACTTAGCTCCTACGAGCAGTACTTC. Translation: CAISSRLSSYEQYF.

The chain joins TRBV7-8 to TRBJ2-1; TRBD1 is a possible D gene (5 bases). CDR1 and CDR2 (germline): SGHVS, FQNEAQ. The CDR3 contains 15 residues. V shed 2 bases and J shed 1 base, with 9 bases lying between them. This CDR3 reads CASSLPTVSYNEQFF. The CDR3 bases are TGTGCCAGCAGCTTACCGACAGTTTCCTACAATGAGCAGTTCTTC.

This rearrangement joins TRBV7-8 to TRBJ2-7, with D possibly called TRBD1 or TRBD2 (5 bases each). Trimming cost V 0 bases and J 2 bases, with 11 bases left between them. This CDR3 has 15 amino acids. The V gene's germline CDR1 is SGHVS and CDR2 FQNEAQ. The CDR3 DNA sequence: TGTGCCAGCAGCTTAGCGTTGGGGACCACCTACGAGCAGTACTTC. It codes for CASSLALGTTYEQYF.

The J gene is TRBJ2-4, the V gene TRBV20-1; 9 nucleotides line up with TRBD1. The J call may not be correct, given that the DNA end is closer to TRBJ2-7. This CDR3 is 14 amino acids long. Germline V gene sequence: CDR1 DFQATT, CDR2 SNEGSKA (reference sequence). This chain's CDR3 is CSARDRGLTYEQYF. CDR3 DNA sequence: TGCAGTGCTAGGGACAGGGGATTAACCTACGAGCAGTACTTC.

The chain has TRBV15 and TRBJ2-1, with 10 bases matching TRBD1. The CDR3 has 19 residues. Germline V gene lookup returns CDR1 LNHNV and CDR2 YYDKDF (reference sequence). J lost 4 bases, V lost 0 bases, and 12 bases had no gene match. CDR3 DNA sequence: TGTGCCACCAGCAGAGACCGTGGGACAGGGGAGGGACTATACAATGAGCAGTTCTTC. The encoded protein is CATSRDRGTGEGLYNEQFF.

This rearrangement joins TRBV5-5 to TRBJ2-3, with a tentative D call TRBD2 (5 bases). V was clipped by 1 base and J by 5 bases, with 14 bases between them. CDR1 and CDR2 from the germline V gene are SGHKS and YYEKEE (reference sequence). CDR3 length: 15 residues. This CDR3 reads CASSLPAEFGDTQYF. DNA for the CDR3: TGTGCCAGCAGCTTGCCAGCGGAATTTGGAGATACGCAGTATTTT.

The chain uses TRBV13 and TRBJ2-6; 7 bases are a match to TRBD1. CDR1 and CDR2 (germline): PRHDT, FYEKMQ (reference sequence). The CDR3 has 17 residues. V dropped 3 bases and J dropped 2; count of bases not matched to a gene: 7. DNA of the CDR3: TGTGCCAGCAGCTTTAGGGGGCAGGCGGCTGGGGCCAACGTCCTGACTTTC. This translates into CASSFRGQAAGANVLTF.

The rearrangement links TRBV28 to TRBJ2-7; 9 bases are shared with TRBD1. V shed 6 bases and J 0 bases; nucleotides not matched to a gene: 6. Germline CDR1 and CDR2: MDHEN and SYDVKM. The CDR3 has 15 amino acids. CDR3 residues: CASSAPGQGSYEQYF. CDR3 bases: TGTGCCAGCAGCGCTCCGGGACAGGGCTCCTACGAGCAGTACTTC.

The J gene is TRBJ2-4, the V gene TRBV2; D gene ambiguous. Trimming took 6 bases from V and 13 from J, leaving 31 bases between them. Looked up from germline, CDR1 is SNHLY and CDR2 is FYNNEI. This CDR3 spans 17 amino acids. The CDR3 nucleotides are TGTGCCAGCAGCCCATACGAATCTTCGACCATCCCGGGTGAGCAGTACTTC. Residues: CASSPYESSTIPGEQYF.

This chain uses TRBV5-1 with TRBJ2-3; D unclear. The CDR3 runs to 14 residues. Germline loops: CDR1 SGHRS, CDR2 YFSETQ. The V and J ends lost 0 bases and 6 bases respectively, with 11 bases between them. The CDR3 coding sequence is TGCGCCAGCAGCTTGGAGAGGCCCTGGGATACGCAGTATTTT. Its protein product is CASSLERPWDTQYF.

The gene calls are TRBV6-2 or TRBV6-3 and TRBJ2-1, with TRBD2 matching 7 bases. Germline CDR1 reads MNHEY; CDR2 reads SVGEGT. Losses at the gene ends were 5 bases for V and 7 bases for J; bases not matched to a gene: 5. This CDR3 has 13 residues. CDR3 sequence: CASSPGLRNEQFF. The CDR3 DNA reads as TGTGCCAGCAGTCCGGGACTACGAAATGAGCAGTTCTTC.

The chain is built from TRBV7-3 and TRBJ2-1; D may be TRBD2 (6 bases). Germline assignment: CDR1 SGHTA and CDR2 FQGTGA. The CDR3 runs 15 residues. Trimming took off 6 bases at V and 4 bases at J, with 16 bases between the two ends. The CDR3 nucleotides read TGTGCCAGCAGACAACGCCCGGAGGGGTACAATGAGCAGTTCTTC. This translates into CASRQRPEGYNEQFF.

This clonotype was seen a handful of times. This chain joins TRBV7-9 and TRBJ1-2; no clear D gene. There are 14 residues in the CDR3. Per germline, CDR1 SEHNR and CDR2 FQNEAQ (reference sequence). The V and J ends lost 11 bases and 4 bases respectively, with 20 bases between them. The CDR3 spells CASTKGSEGYGYTF. CDR3 bases: TGTGCCTCAACGAAGGGCAGTGAGGGCTATGGCTACACCTTC.